One T cell receptor beta chain is described in this entry. The ends lost 4 bases at V and 2 bases at J; junction bases unmatched: 6. CDR3 length: 15 amino acids. Germline lookup yields CDR1 SGHDT and CDR2 YYEEEE. The data were taken from a study of shared clonotypes between healthy human individuals. The data were produced by immunoSEQ multiplex PCR, yet TCRdb's version contains in-frame clones alone and is incomplete. Here the sample spans approximately 980,000 clones, about 80% being singletons. The receptor was isolated from a man younger than 35 in good health. The chain couples TRBV5-6 to TRBJ2-3, with 8 positions matching TRBD1. Sequencing was performed on memory CD4+ T cells sorted from blood. Indicated subset: CD45RA-negative fraction. CDR3 sequence reads: CASSIGQGTTDTQYF. CDR3 DNA: TGTGCCAGCAGCATCGGACAGGGAACCACAGATACGCAGTATTTT.